This T cell receptor beta chain is from a study of cytomegalovirus exposure and HLA in healthy donors. The PCR ran on 60 Vbeta and 13 Jbeta primers. Assay: immunoSEQ multiplex PCR; the TCRdb copy retains only in-frame clones and omits some. The sample lists about 120,000 clones, 65% to 85% occurring once. Sequenced input: PBMCs. This TCR was recovered from a woman aged 40 to 49 in good health and CMV-seropositive.

The CDR3 loop reads CASRVRPSSEQYF. The CDR3 nucleotides read TGTGCCAGCAGGGTCCGTCCTTCCAGCGAGCAGTACTTC. The J gene is TRBJ2-7, the V gene TRBV5-4; D gene ambiguous. Per the germline V gene, CDR1 is SGHNT and CDR2 is YYREEE (reference sequence). This CDR3 is 13 amino acids long. V lost 5 bases, J lost 6 bases, and 15 bases lay in between.